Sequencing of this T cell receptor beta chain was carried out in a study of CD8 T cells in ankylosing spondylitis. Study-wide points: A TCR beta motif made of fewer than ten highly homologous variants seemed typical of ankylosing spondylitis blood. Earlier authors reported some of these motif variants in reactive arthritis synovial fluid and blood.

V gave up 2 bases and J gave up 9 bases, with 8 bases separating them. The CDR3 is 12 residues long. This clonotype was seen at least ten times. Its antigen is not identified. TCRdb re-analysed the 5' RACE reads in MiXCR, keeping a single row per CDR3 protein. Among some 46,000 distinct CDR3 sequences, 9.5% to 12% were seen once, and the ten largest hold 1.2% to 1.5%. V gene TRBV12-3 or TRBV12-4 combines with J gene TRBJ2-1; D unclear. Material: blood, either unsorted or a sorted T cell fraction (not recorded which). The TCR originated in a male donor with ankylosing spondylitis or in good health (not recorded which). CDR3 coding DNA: TGTGCCAGCAGTTTAAGACGATTTGAGCAGTTCTTC. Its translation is CASSLRRFEQFF.